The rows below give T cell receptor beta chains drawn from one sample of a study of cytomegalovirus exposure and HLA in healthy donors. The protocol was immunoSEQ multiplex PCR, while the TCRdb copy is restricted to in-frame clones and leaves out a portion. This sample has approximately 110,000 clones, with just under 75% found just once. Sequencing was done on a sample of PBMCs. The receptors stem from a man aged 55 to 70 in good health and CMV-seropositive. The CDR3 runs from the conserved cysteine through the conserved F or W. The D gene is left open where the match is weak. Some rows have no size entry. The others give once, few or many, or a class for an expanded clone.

TGTGCCAGCAGCCGTGATGCAGGGAAGACCCAGTACTTC | CASSRDAGKTQYF | NA | TRBJ2-5 | NA | TRBV9 | 13
TGTGCCAGTAGTACAAGGGACAATGACGACGAGCAGTACTTC | CASSTRDNDDEQYF | few | TRBJ2-7 | NA | TRBV19 | 14
TGTGCCAGCAGCTTGCATTCCCGAGCCGACAGGGTGTGGACCTTC | CASSLHSRADRVWTF | NA | TRBJ1-2 | TRBD1 | TRBV7-2 | 15
TGTGCCAGCAGTGGACAGGGTTATAATTCACCCCTCCACTTT | CASSGQGYNSPLHF | few | TRBJ1-6 | TRBD1 | TRBV6-6 | 14
TGTGCCAGCTCAGAGGTTAGCTCCTATAATTCACCCCTCCACTTT | CASSEVSSYNSPLHF | once | TRBJ1-6 | NA | TRBV18 | 15
TGTGCCAGCAGCTCGACCGGGGAGCTGTTTTTT | CASSSTGELFF | NA | TRBJ2-2 | NA | TRBV7-3 | 11
TGTGCCAGCAGCCCAATGGGGGGGTCCCAAGAGACCCAGTACTTC | CASSPMGGSQETQYF | NA | TRBJ2-5 | TRBD2 | TRBV11-2 | 15
TGTGCCAGCAGCCGGCCCCAGGGGGCGGTCGGGGAGCTGTTTTTT | CASSRPQGAVGELFF | NA | TRBJ2-2 | TRBD1 | TRBV7-3 | 15
TGCGCCAGCAGCTTGACGTTAGCGGGGGGTCAAGAGACCCAGTACTTC | CASSLTLAGGQETQYF | NA | TRBJ2-5 | TRBD2 | TRBV5-1 | 16
TGTGCCACCAGCAGAGGGATTTCGGGTCTACAAGAGACCCAGTACTTC | CATSRGISGLQETQYF | NA | TRBJ2-5 | NA | TRBV15 | 16
TGCGCCAGCAGCTTGGTTGTAGGGGGTAACACTGAAGCTTTCTTT | CASSLVVGGNTEAFF | NA | TRBJ1-1 | NA | TRBV5-1 | 15
TGTGCCAGCAGCTTAGCGGAGGGGGCGGAAAAACTGTTTTTT | CASSLAEGAEKLFF | few | TRBJ1-4 | TRBD1 | TRBV7-9 | 14
TGTGCCAGCAGCTTGGGGGGCGGGACAGAAGAAAAACTGTTTTTT | CASSLGGGTEEKLFF | NA | TRBJ1-4 | TRBD1 | TRBV7-9 | 15
TGTGCCAGCAGCGCTAACAGGGGGTTTGGGGAAGCTTTCTTT | CASSANRGFGEAFF | NA | TRBJ1-1 | TRBD1 | TRBV7-2 | 14
TGTGCCAGTTCTAGGTCGACTTATTTGGGAGAGACCCAGTACTTC | CASSRSTYLGETQYF | once | TRBJ2-5 | NA | TRBV6-1 | 15
TGTGCCAGCAGTTGGGGGACAGACCAAGAGACCCAGTACTTC | CASSWGTDQETQYF | NA | TRBJ2-5 | TRBD1 | TRBV28 | 14
TGTGCCTGGGACCGTCAAGGACGGGAGGTCTCCTACGAGCAGTACTTC | CAWDRQGREVSYEQYF | NA | TRBJ2-7 | TRBD2 | TRBV30 | 16
TGTGCCAGCAATCCTCAGGGGGGAGGCGAGCAGTACTTC | CASNPQGGGEQYF | NA | TRBJ2-7 | NA | TRBV27 | 13
TGCAGCGTTGCCTATGACAGGGGGCGTGGGTACGAGCAGTACTTC | CSVAYDRGRGYEQYF | NA | TRBJ2-7 | TRBD1 | TRBV29-1 | 15
TGCGCCAGCAGCCCCACGGAGCGGCAAGAGACCCAGTACTTC | CASSPTERQETQYF | NA | TRBJ2-5 | NA | TRBV5-1 | 14
TGTGCCAGCAGTTTATCTTTCAGAGAGCAGTTCTTC | CASSLSFREQFF | NA | TRBJ2-1 | NA | TRBV28 | 12
TGTGCCTGGAGTACGGGGGCTGAAGCTTTCTTT | CAWSTGAEAFF | NA | TRBJ1-1 | NA | TRBV30 | 11
TGTGCCAGCAGGACAGGCGCGAACACTGAAGCTTTCTTT | CASRTGANTEAFF | NA | TRBJ1-1 | NA | TRBV6-1 | 13
TGTGCCAGCAGCTCCCTGAGTAGCACGGAGACCCAGTACTTC | CASSSLSSTETQYF | NA | TRBJ2-5 | NA | TRBV7-3 | 14
TGTGCCAGCAGCCGGACAGGGGGGATGAGCTATGGCTACACCTTC | CASSRTGGMSYGYTF | NA | TRBJ1-2 | TRBD1 | TRBV28 | 15
TGCGCCAGCAGCCGAAACTCCGGGACAGGGAACGTCCTGACTTTC | CASSRNSGTGNVLTF | NA | TRBJ2-6 | TRBD1 | TRBV5-1 | 15
TGCGCCAGCAGCTTCTCGAGAGGGATAGGGAACACCGGGGAGCTGTTTTTT | CASSFSRGIGNTGELFF | few | TRBJ2-2 | NA | TRBV5-1 | 17
TGTGCCAGCAGTGAACAGGGAACCAACTACAATGAGCAGTTCTTC | CASSEQGTNYNEQFF | NA | TRBJ2-1 | NA | TRBV6-1 | 15
TGTGCCATCAGTGAGGTGGGACAGGGTCGGGAGCAGTACTTC | CAISEVGQGREQYF | NA | TRBJ2-7 | TRBD1 | TRBV10-3 | 14